The 4 T cell receptor beta chains below were found in one sample sequenced in a study of blood T cell repertoires in COVID-19. Some clones are missing from TCRdb's copy, which holds only in-frame ones; the method was immunoSEQ multiplex PCR. The profile shows roughly 70,000 clones, around 77% of them singletons. Sequenced sample: peripheral blood. These receptors all stem from a human donor in a cohort sampled during active COVID-19.

This clone was recorded a few times. The rearrangement links TRBV11-2 to TRBJ2-1, with TRBD2 matching over 7 bases. The CDR3 is made up of 14 amino acids. V dropped 3 bases and J dropped 8; count of bases not matched to a gene: 7. Germline V gene data show CDR1 as SGHAT and CDR2 as FQNNGV. CDR3 sequence (DNA): TGTGCCAGCAGCTTCTCCGGGGGGTTTTATGAGCAGTTCTTC. It yields the protein CASSFSGGFYEQFF.

The J gene is TRBJ2-7, the V gene TRBV6-2 or TRBV6-3, with TRBD2 matching over 16 bases. The J segment lost 5 bases and the V segment lost 5 bases, leaving 3 bases of the junction unmatched. CDR1 and CDR2 (germline): MNHEY, SVGEGT. The CDR3 spans 15 residues. The DNA for the CDR3 is TGTGCCAGCAGTCCCGGGACTAGCGGGAGGGACGAGCAGTACTTC. Encoded protein: CASSPGTSGRDEQYF.

This clone has only one observation. The genes are TRBV6-5 and TRBJ2-7; 9 bases fit TRBD1. CDR1 and CDR2 (germline): MNHEY, SVGAGI. V was pared by 7 bases and J by 2 bases, with 6 bases of the junction left unmatched. The CDR3 is 14 amino acids. This chain's CDR3 is CASTKQGATYEQYF. In DNA, the CDR3 is TGTGCCAGCACCAAACAGGGGGCAACCTACGAGCAGTACTTC.

This chain links TRBV7-3 with TRBJ1-1; D is undetermined. The CDR3 totals 16 residues. Trimming removed 2 bases at V and 4 bases at J, with 17 bases between. Germline loops: CDR1 SGHTA, CDR2 FQGTGA. Here the CDR3 reads CASSLDFTRGSTEAFF. CDR3 DNA sequence: TGTGCCAGCAGCTTAGATTTTACCCGGGGAAGCACTGAAGCTTTCTTT.